This T cell receptor (beta chain) appears in the sequencing data of a study of blood T cell repertoires in COVID-19. Overall study: The study drew acute and convalescent COVID-19 samples from the United States, Italy and Spain. The analysed material was cDNA or gDNA that came from T cells, B-cell-depleted T cells, or PBMCs.

Methods used by the authors: For nucleated cells, counts were estimated from reference gene primer amplification. Profiled with immunoSEQ multiplex PCR; TCRdb holds only in-frame clones, not every one. V, J and clone size were drawn from that table, and D and trimming were deduced from the DNA. This table holds 70,000 to 100,000 clones, less than 90% found once. Germline assignment: CDR1 SGDLS and CDR2 YYNGEE. Trimming removed 0 bases at V and 0 bases at J, with 9 bases between. The CDR3 is 16 residues long. Sequenced sample: peripheral blood. The V and J genes are TRBV9 and TRBJ2-2, with a tentative D call TRBD1 (5 bases). This receptor was obtained from a man aged 80 or over with active or convalescent COVID-19. CDR3 DNA: TGTGCCAGCAGCGTAGCTGGGGCAGCGAACACCGGGGAGCTGTTTTTT. This codes for CASSVAGAANTGELFF.